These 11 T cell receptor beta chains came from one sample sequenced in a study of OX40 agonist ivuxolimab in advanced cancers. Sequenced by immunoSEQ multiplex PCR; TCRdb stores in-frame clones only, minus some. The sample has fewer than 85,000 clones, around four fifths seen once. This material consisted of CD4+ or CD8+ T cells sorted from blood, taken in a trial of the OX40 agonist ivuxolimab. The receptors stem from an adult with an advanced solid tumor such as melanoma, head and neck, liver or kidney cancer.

CDR3 nucleotides: TGTGCCAGCAGCTTATTGCGGAATTCACCCCTCCACTTT. Encoded protein: CASSLLRNSPLHF. V usage is TRBV7-3 and J usage is TRBJ1-6; D ambiguous. CDR1 and CDR2 from the germline V gene are SGHTA and FQGTGA. The length of the CDR3 is 13 residues. V was trimmed by 2 bases and J by 7 bases, leaving 6 bases between them. The complete variable domain, with remaining parts taken from reference TRBV7-3 and TRBJ1-6, reads GAGVSQTPSNKVTEKGKYVELRCDPISGHTALYWYRQSLGQGPEFLIYFQGTGAADDSGLPNDRFFAVRPEGSVSTLKIQRTERGDSAVYLCASSLLRNSPLHFGNGTRLTVT.

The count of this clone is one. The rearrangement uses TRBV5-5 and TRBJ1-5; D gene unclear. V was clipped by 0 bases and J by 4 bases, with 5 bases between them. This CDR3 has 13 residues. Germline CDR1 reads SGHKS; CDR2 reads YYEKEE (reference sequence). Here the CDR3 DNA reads TGTGCCAGCAGCTTGGCGGAGAATCAGCCCCAGCATTTT. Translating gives CASSLAENQPQHF.

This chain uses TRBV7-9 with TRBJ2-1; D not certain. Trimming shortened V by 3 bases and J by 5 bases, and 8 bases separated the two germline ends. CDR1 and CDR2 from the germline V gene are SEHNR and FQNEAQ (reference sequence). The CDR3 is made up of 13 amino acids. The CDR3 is CASSFTRHNEQFF. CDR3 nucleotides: TGTGCCAGCAGCTTTACCCGTCACAATGAGCAGTTCTTC.

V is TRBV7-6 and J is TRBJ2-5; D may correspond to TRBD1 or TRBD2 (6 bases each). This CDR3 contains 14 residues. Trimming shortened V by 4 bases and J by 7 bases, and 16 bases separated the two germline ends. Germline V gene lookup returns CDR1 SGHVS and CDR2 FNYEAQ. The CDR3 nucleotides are TGTGCCAGCAGCTATGCGGGGAGAGGGGGGACCCAGTACTTC. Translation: CASSYAGRGGTQYF.

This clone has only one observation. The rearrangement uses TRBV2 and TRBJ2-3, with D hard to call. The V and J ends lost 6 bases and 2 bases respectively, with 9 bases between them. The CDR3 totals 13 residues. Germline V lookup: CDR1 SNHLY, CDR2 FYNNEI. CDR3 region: CASSPSNTDTQYF. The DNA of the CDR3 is TGTGCCAGCAGCCCTAGTAACACAGATACGCAGTATTTT.

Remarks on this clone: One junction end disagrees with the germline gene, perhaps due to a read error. The CDR3 nucleotides are TGTGCCAGCAGGGAAGGGAACTCACCCCTCCACTTT. Protein sequence: CASREGNSPLHF. The genes are TRBV6-1 and TRBJ1-6, with D unresolved. The CDR3 is 12 residues long. Germline CDR1 MNHNS, CDR2 SASEGT.

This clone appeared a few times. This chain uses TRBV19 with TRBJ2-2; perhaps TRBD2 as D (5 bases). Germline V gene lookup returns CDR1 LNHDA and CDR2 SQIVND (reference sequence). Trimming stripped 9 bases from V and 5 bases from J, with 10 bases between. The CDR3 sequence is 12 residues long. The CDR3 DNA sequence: TGTGCCAGCACTAGGGTTACCGGGGAGCTGTTTTTT. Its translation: CASTRVTGELFF.

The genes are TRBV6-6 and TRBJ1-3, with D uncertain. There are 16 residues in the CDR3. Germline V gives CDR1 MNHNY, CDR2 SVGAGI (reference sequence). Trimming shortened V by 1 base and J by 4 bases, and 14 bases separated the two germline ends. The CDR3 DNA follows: TGTGCCAGCAGTTACTACCCTGATGGATCAGGAAACACCATATATTTT. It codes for CASSYYPDGSGNTIYF.

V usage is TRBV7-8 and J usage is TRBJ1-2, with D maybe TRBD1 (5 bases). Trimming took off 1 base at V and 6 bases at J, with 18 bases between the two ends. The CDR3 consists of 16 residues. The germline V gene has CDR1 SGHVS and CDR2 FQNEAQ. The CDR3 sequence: CASSLVGGDQTHGYTF. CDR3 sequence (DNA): TGTGCCAGCAGCTTAGTTGGAGGGGACCAAACTCATGGCTACACCTTC.

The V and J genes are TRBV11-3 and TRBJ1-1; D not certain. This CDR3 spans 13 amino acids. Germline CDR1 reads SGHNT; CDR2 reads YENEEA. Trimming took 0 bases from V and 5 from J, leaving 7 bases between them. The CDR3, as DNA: TGTGCCAGCAGCTTAGATGGGCAGACTGAAGCTTTCTTT. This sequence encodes CASSLDGQTEAFF.

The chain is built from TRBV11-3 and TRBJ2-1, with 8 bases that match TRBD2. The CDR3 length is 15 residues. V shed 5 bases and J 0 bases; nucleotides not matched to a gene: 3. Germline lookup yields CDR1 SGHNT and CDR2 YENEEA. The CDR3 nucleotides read TGTGCCAGCAGCCGACTAGCGAGCTCCTACAATGAGCAGTTCTTC. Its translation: CASSRLASSYNEQFF.